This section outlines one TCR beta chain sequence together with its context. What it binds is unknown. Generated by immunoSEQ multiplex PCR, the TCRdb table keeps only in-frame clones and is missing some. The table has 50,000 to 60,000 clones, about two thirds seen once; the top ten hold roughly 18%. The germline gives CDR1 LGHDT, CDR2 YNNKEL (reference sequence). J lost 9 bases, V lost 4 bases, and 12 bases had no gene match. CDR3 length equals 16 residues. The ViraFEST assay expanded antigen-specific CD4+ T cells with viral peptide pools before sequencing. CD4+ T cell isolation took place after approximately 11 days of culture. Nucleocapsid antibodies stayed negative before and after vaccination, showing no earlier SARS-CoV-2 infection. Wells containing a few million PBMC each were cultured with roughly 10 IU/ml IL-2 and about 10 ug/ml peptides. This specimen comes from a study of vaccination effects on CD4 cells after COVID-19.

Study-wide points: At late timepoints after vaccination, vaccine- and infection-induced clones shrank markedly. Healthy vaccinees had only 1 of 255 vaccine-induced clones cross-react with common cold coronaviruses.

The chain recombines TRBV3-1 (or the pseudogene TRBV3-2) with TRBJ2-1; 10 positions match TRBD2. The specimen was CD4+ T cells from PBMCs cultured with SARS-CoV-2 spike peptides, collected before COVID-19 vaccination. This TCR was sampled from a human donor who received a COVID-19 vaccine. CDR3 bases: TGTGCCAGCAGCCCTGGGGCAAGCGGGGGGGCGCGTGAGCAGTTCTTC. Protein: CASSPGASGGAREQFF.